These T cell receptor beta chains were read from a single sample in a study of T cells in Graves' hyperthyroidism and ophthalmopathy. TCRdb itself ran the multiplex PCR reads through MiXCR, one entry per CDR3 protein. This table has around 620,000 distinct CDR3 sequences, 14% appearing once. The sample consisted of blood. The receptors shown here come from a woman aged 18-29 years with Graves' ophthalmopathy. The CDR3 runs from the conserved cysteine through the conserved F or W. D genes are given only for firm matches. A row's size may be missing; if present it is once, few, many or a size class.

>TRBJ2-3|TRBD2|-|TRBV9
CASSVDQPGLAAGDTQYF
TGTGCCAGCAGCGTAGACCAACCGGGACTAGCGGCAGGAGATACGCAGTATTTT
>TRBJ1-5|TRBD1|many|TRBV6-1
CASTPGTGVLGNQPQHF
TGTGCCAGCACACCCGGGACAGGGGTGTTGGGCAATCAGCCCCAGCATTTT
>TRBJ1-3|-|-|TRBV10-3
CAISEGTASGNTIYF
TGTGCCATCAGTGAGGGGACGGCCTCTGGAAACACCATATATTTT
>TRBJ2-1|-|few|TRBV29-1
CSVARSSYNEQFF
TGCAGCGTTGCTAGGAGCTCCTACAATGAGCAGTTCTTC
>TRBJ2-7|TRBD2|-|TRBV6-1
CANRPSGGSYEQYF
TGTGCCAACAGACCGAGCGGGGGCTCCTACGAGCAGTACTTC
>TRBJ2-3|TRBD2|-|TRBV10-3
CANSESLAGRTTDTQYF
TGTGCCAACAGTGAGTCGCTAGCGGGCCGAACCACAGATACGCAGTATTTT
>TRBJ1-5|-|-|TRBV7-9
CASSQETGLGPQHF
TGTGCCAGCAGCCAAGAAACAGGGCTTGGGCCCCAGCATTTT
>TRBJ2-5|TRBD1|-|TRBV24-1
CATSDDRAYRETQYF
TGTGCCACCAGTGACGACAGGGCGTACCGAGAGACCCAGTACTTC
>TRBJ1-1|TRBD1|many|TRBV15
CATSRDRGQVTEAFF
TGTGCCACCAGCAGAGATCGGGGACAGGTCACTGAAGCTTTCTTT
>TRBJ2-6|TRBD2|few|TRBV9
CASSVAGGSSGANVLTF
TGTGCCAGCAGCGTAGCGGGCGGGAGCTCTGGGGCCAACGTCCTGACTTTC
>TRBJ1-1|-|many|TRBV27
CASSLGVWKNTEAFF
TGTGCCAGCAGTTTAGGCGTATGGAAGAACACTGAAGCTTTCTTT
>TRBJ2-5|-|-|TRBV11-2
CASSLAGRIQETQYF
TGTGCCAGCAGCTTAGCAGGACGGATCCAAGAGACCCAGTACTTC
>TRBJ2-3|-|-|TRBV27
CASSLASNTDTQYF
TGTGCCAGCTCTCTAGCGAGTAACACAGATACGCAGTATTTT
>TRBJ2-1|TRBD2|-|TRBV12-3/TRBV12-4
CASSSGLAGAPSYNEQFF
TGTGCCAGCAGCTCGGGACTAGCGGGAGCCCCATCCTACAATGAGCAGTTCTTC
>TRBJ2-1|-|many|TRBV28
CASSFLRTLVRERFF
TGTGCCAGCAGCTTTCTTCGGACACTCGTCCGGGAAAGGTTCTTC
>TRBJ2-5|-|-|TRBV7-3
CASSLTLQETQYF
TGTGCTAGCAGCTTAACACTACAAGAGACCCAGTACTTC
>TRBJ2-1|TRBD2|many|TRBV20-1
CSAGSSGRALNEQFF
TGCAGTGCTGGATCTAGCGGGAGGGCCTTGAATGAGCAGTTCTTC